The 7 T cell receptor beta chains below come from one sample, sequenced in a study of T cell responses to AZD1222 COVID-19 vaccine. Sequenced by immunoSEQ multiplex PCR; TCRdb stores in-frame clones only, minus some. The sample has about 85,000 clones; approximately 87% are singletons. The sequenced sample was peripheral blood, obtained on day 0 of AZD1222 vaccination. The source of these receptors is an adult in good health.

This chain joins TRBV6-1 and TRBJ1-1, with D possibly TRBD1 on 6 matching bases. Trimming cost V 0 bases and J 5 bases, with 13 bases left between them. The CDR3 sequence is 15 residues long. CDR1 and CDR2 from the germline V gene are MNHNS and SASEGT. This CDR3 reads CASSEAGRGGTEAFF. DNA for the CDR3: TGTGCCAGCAGTGAAGCAGGCAGGGGAGGAACTGAAGCTTTCTTT.

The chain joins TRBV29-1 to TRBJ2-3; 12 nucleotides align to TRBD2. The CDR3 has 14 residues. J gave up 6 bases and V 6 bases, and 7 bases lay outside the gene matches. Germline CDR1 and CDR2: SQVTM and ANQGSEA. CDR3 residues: CSVLAGGPLDTQYF. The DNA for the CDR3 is TGCAGCGTGCTAGCGGGAGGGCCCCTGGATACGCAGTATTTT.

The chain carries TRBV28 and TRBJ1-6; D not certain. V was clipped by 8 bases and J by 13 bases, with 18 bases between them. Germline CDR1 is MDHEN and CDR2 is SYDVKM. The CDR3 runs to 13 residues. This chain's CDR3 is CASGATFGSPLHF. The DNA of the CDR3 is TGTGCCAGCGGAGCGACCTTTGGGTCGCCCCTCCACTTT.

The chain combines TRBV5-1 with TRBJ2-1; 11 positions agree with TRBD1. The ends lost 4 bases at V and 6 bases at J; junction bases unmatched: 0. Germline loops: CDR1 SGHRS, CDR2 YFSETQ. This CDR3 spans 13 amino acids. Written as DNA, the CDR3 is TGCGCCAGCAGCGGACAGGGGGCCAATGAGCAGTTCTTC. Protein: CASSGQGANEQFF.

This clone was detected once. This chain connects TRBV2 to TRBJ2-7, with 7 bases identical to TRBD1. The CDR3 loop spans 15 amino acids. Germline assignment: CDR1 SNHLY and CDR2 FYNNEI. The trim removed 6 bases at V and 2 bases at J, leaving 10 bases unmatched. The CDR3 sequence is CASREQVGTAYEQYF. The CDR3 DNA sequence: TGTGCCAGCAGGGAGCAGGTCGGGACAGCCTACGAGCAGTACTTC. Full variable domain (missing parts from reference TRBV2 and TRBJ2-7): EPEVTQTPSHQVTQMGQEVILRCVPISNHLYFYWYRQILGQKVEFLVSFYNNEISEKSEIFDDQFSVERPDGSNFTLKIRSTKLEDSAMYFCASREQVGTAYEQYFGPGTRLTVT.

The CDR3 spells CASSPPGQGRGYGYTF. Here the CDR3 DNA reads TGTGCCAGCAGTCCCCCCGGGCAGGGGAGGGGTTATGGCTACACCTTC. The chain has TRBV28 and TRBJ1-2, with TRBD1 as a possible D gene (6 bases). This CDR3 is built from 16 residues. Germline values: CDR1 MDHEN, CDR2 SYDVKM. Trimming took 5 bases from V and 5 from J, leaving 21 bases between them.

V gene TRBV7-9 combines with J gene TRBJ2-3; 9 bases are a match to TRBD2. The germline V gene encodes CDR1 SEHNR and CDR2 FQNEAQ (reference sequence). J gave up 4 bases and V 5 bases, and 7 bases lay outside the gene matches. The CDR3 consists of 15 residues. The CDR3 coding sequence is TGTGCCAGCAGCAGAAGCGGGGGGAGAGCAGATACGCAGTATTTT. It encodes CASSRSGGRADTQYF.